This T cell receptor (beta chain) was sequenced for a study of tumor-infiltrating lymphocytes in oesophageal squamous cell carcinoma. This clonotype was picked up a small number of times. TCRdb independently ran MiXCR on the PCR reads; one entry per CDR3 protein. The repertoire has under 15,000 distinct CDR3 sequences, about 53% of them found once; the top ten carry over 35%. CDR1 is SGHTA, CDR2 FQGNSA, per germline. The CDR3 has 15 amino acids. V shed 5 bases, J shed 13 bases, and the junction held 17 bases outside the gene matches. This TCR was recovered from a male donor with esophageal squamous cell carcinoma. This chain joins TRBV7-2 and TRBJ2-4; 7 bases are a match to TRBD1. The material sequenced was esophageal tumor tissue. The CDR3 nucleotides read TGTGCCAGCAGCCGCGGAAAGGGGGCAAATTCCTGGCAGTACTTC. Translation gives CASSRGKGANSWQYF.